The present TCR beta chain was sequenced within a study of identical twins. TCRdb reanalysed the 5' RACE reads using MiXCR and keeps one entry per CDR3 protein. The sample lists over 200,000 distinct CDR3 sequences, over 8% occurring once. V lost 5 bases, J lost 8 bases, and 5 bases stayed unmatched. Germline values: CDR1 SGHTA, CDR2 FQGNSA. This CDR3 contains 13 residues. This TCR was recovered from a woman aged 18-29 years in good health. The chain employs TRBV7-2 and TRBJ2-2; 7 nucleotides align to TRBD2. Material for sequencing was memory (CD45RO+) T cells sorted from blood. The CDR3 sequence is CASSGRTRGELFF. The CDR3 DNA reads as TGTGCCAGCAGCGGACGGACTAGGGGGGAGCTGTTTTTT.